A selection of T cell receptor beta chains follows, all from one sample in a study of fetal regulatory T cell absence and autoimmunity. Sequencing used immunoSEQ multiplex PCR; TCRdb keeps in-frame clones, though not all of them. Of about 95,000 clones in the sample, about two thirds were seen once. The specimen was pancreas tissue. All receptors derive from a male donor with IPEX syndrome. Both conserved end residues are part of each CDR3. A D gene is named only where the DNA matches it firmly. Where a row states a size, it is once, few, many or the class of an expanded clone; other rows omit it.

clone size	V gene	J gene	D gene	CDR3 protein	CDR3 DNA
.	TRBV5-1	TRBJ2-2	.	CASSSGTRNTGELFF	TGCGCCAGCAGCTCCGGGACCAGGAACACCGGGGAGCTGTTTTTT
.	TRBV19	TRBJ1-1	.	CASSIWAGTEAFF	TGTGCCAGTAGTATATGGGCTGGCACTGAAGCTTTCTTT
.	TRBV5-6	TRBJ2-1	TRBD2	CASSFGTSGYNEQFF	TGTGCCAGCAGCTTTGGGACTAGCGGCTACAATGAGCAGTTCTTC
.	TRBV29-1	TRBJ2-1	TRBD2	CSGTSGRAGEQFF	TGCAGCGGTACTAGCGGGAGGGCCGGTGAGCAGTTCTTC
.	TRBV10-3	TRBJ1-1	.	CAISEGLQVNTEAFF	TGTGCCATCAGTGAGGGGTTGCAGGTGAACACTGAAGCTTTCTTT
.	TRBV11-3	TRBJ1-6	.	CASSLVGGYESPLHF	TGTGCCAGCAGCTTAGTAGGGGGGTATGAGTCACCCCTCCACTTT
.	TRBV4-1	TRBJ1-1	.	CASSQGEYTEAFF	TGCGCCAGCAGCCAGGGGGAGTACACTGAAGCTTTCTTT
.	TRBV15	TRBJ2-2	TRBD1	CATGQGNTGELFF	TGTGCCACCGGACAGGGGAACACCGGGGAGCTGTTTTTT
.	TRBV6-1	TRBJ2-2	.	CASSEKVTFANTGELFF	TGTGCCAGCAGTGAAAAGGTGACTTTCGCGAACACCGGGGAGCTGTTTTTT
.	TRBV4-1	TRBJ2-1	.	CASSQERLAPDPYNEQFF	TGCGCCAGCAGCCAAGAGCGTTTGGCGCCGGATCCCTACAATGAGCAGTTCTTC
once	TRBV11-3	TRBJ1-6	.	CASSHRNSPLHF	TGTGCCAGCAGTCACAGGAATTCACCCCTCCACTTT
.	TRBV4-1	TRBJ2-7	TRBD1	CASSTRTGGPYEQYF	TGCGCCAGCAGCACCAGGACAGGGGGCCCCTACGAGCAGTACTTC
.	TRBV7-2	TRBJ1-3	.	CASSLQVGNTIYF	TGTGCCAGCAGCTTACAGGTTGGAAACACCATATATTTT
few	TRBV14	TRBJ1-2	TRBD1	CASSRGTAYGYTF	TGTGCCAGCAGCCGTGGGACAGCTTATGGCTACACCTTC
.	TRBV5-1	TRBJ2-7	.	CASSLNSLYEQYF	TGCGCCAGCAGCTTGAATTCCCTCTACGAGCAGTACTTC
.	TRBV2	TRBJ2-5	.	CASSEGGAVWFGETQYF	TGTGCCAGCAGTGAAGGGGGGGCGGTTTGGTTTGGGGAGACCCAGTACTTC
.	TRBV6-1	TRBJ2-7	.	CASSDEGRYYEQYF	TGTGCCAGCAGTGACGAGGGACGGTACTACGAGCAGTACTTC
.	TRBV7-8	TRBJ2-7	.	CASSLHSYEQYF	TGTGCCAGCAGCCTACACTCCTACGAGCAGTACTTC
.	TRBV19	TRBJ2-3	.	CASSKGGGADTQYF	TGTGCCAGTAGTAAGGGAGGGGGGGCAGATACGCAGTATTTT
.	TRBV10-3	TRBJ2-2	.	CAISLTEFTGELFF	TGTGCCATCAGTCTGACGGAGTTCACCGGGGAGCTGTTTTTT
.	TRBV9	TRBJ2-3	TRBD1	CASSPWTGPLSTDTQYF	TGTGCCAGCAGCCCCTGGACAGGACCCCTTAGCACAGATACGCAGTATTTT
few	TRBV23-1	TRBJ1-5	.	CASSQKHNQPQHF	TGCGCCAGCAGTCAAAAACACAATCAGCCCCAGCATTTT
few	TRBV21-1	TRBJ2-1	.	CAPKGRNEQFF	TGTGCCCCTAAAGGGAGGAATGAGCAGTTCTTC
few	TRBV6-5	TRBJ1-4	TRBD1	CASSEDREDEKLFF	TGTGCCAGCAGCGAAGACAGGGAGGATGAAAAACTGTTTTTT
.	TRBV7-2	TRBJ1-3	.	CASSLDRFSGNTIYF	TGTGCCAGCAGCTTAGACAGGTTCTCTGGAAACACCATATATTTT
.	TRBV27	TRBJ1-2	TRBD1	CASRMTGAGGYTF	TGTGCCAGCAGGATGACAGGGGCGGGGGGCTACACCTTC
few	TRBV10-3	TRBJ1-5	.	CAISEGRNQPQHF	TGTGCCATCAGTGAGGGGCGCAATCAGCCCCAGCATTTT
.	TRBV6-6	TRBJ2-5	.	CASSYRGTWRQETQYF	TGTGCCAGCAGTTACCGAGGGACTTGGAGACAAGAGACCCAGTACTTC
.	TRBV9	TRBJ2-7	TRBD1	CASSPGTGVYEQYF	TGTGCCAGCAGCCCCGGGACAGGGGTTTACGAGCAGTACTTC
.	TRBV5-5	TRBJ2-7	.	CASSSDYNYEQYF	TGTGCCAGCAGCTCCGACTACAACTACGAGCAGTACTTC
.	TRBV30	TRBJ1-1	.	CAWSLGIWNTEAFF	TGTGCCTGGAGTCTGGGCATTTGGAACACTGAAGCTTTCTTT
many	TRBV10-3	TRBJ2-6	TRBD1	CAISQPPGGQGADGANVLTF	TGTGCCATCAGTCAACCTCCCGGAGGACAGGGGGCGGATGGGGCCAACGTCCTGACTTTC
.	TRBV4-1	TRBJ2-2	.	CASLEGLTGELFF	TGCGCCAGCTTGGAGGGGCTTACCGGGGAGCTGTTTTTT
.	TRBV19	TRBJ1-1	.	CASTRRQGRLLNTEAFF	TGTGCCAGTACCCGCCGGCAGGGTAGGTTGCTTAACACTGAAGCTTTCTTT
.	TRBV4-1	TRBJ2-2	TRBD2	CASSGASGANTGELFF	TGCGCCAGTTCCGGGGCGAGCGGGGCGAACACCGGGGAGCTGTTTTTT
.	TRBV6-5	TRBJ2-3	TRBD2	CASSLGTSGRGDTQYF	TGTGCCAGCAGTTTGGGGACTAGCGGGAGAGGTGATACGCAGTATTTT
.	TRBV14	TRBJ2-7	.	CASSHAYEQYF	TGTGCCAGCAGCCACGCCTACGAGCAGTACTTC
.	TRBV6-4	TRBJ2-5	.	CASSDANPRLGKETQYF	TGTGCCAGCAGTGACGCAAACCCCAGGTTGGGCAAGGAGACCCAGTACTTC
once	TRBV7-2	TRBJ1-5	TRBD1	CASSLYGTGTYQPQHF	TGTGCCAGCAGCTTATACGGGACAGGGACATATCAGCCCCAGCATTTT
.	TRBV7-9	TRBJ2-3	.	CASSPWLRTDTQYF	TGTGCCAGCAGCCCGTGGCTACGGACAGATACGCAGTATTTT
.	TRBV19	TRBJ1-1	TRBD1	CASSIGEGANTEAFF	TGTGCCAGTAGTATTGGGGAGGGGGCGAACACTGAAGCTTTCTTT
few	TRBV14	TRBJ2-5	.	CASSQDRGLRETQYF	TGTGCCAGCAGCCAAGATAGGGGACTGCGAGAGACCCAGTACTTC
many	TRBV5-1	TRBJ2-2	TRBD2	CASSLKLAGVSGELFF	TGCGCCAGCAGCTTGAAACTAGCGGGAGTGTCCGGGGAGCTGTTTTTT
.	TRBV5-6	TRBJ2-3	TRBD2	CASSVPSGSRADTQYF	TGTGCCAGCAGCGTACCAAGCGGGAGTAGGGCAGATACGCAGTATTTT
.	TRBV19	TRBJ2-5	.	CASSILSGPERGTQYF	TGTGCCAGTAGTATATTGTCCGGCCCGGAAAGGGGGACCCAGTACTTC
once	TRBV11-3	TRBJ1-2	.	CASSLDPILQGPYGYTF	TGTGCCAGCAGCTTAGACCCTATTTTACAGGGCCCCTATGGCTACACCTTC
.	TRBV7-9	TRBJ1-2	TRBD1	CASSSRGLYGYTF	TGTGCCAGCAGCTCCAGGGGGCTCTATGGCTACACCTTC
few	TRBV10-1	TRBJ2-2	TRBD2	CASSALAGGLTGELFF	TGCGCCAGCAGTGCCCTAGCGGGGGGACTCACCGGGGAGCTGTTTTTT
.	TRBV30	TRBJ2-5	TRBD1	CAWSATGVETQYF	TGTGCCTGGAGTGCCACAGGGGTTGAGACCCAGTACTTC
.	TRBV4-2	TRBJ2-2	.	CASSQDFGHGTGELFF	TGTGCCAGCAGCCAAGATTTTGGGCACGGGACTGGGGAGCTGTTTTTT
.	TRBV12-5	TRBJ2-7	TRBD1	CASGFGTGTYEQYF	TGTGCTAGTGGTTTCGGGACAGGCACCTACGAGCAGTACTTC